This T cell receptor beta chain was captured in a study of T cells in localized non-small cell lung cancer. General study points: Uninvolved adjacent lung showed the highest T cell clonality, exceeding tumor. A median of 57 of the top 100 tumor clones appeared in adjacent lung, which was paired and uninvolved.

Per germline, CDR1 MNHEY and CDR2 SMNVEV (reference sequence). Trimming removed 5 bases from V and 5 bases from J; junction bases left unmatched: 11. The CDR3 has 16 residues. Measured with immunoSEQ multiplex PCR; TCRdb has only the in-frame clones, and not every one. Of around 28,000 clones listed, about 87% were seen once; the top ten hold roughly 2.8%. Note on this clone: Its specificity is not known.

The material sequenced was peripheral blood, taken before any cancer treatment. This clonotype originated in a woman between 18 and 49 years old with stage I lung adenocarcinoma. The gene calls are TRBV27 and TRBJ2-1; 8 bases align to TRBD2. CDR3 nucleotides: TGTGCCAGCAGTAGACCGGGACTAGAGACTGACAATGAGCAGTTCTTC. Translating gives CASSRPGLETDNEQFF.